These 9 T cell receptor beta chains share one sample of origin, sequenced in a study of OX40 agonist ivuxolimab in advanced cancers. The data were produced by immunoSEQ multiplex PCR, yet TCRdb's version contains in-frame clones alone and is incomplete. The top ten hold 5.5% to 8.5% of the sample, which has about 81,000 clones, roughly 80% seen once. Sequenced here: CD4+ or CD8+ T cells sorted from blood, sampled in a trial of the OX40 agonist ivuxolimab. These receptor sequences come from an adult with an advanced solid tumor such as melanoma, head and neck, liver or kidney cancer.

This chain connects TRBV5-4 to TRBJ2-1, with 10 bases aligning to TRBD1. CDR1 SGHNT and CDR2 YYREEE come from the germline V gene (reference sequence). J was trimmed by 4 bases and V by 5 bases; bases with no gene match: 9. CDR3 length: 16 residues. The DNA of the CDR3 is TGTGCCAGCAGTTTAGATCCGGGACAGGGGTACAATGAGCAGTTCTTC. It is translated as CASSLDPGQGYNEQFF. The full variable domain, rest sourced from reference TRBV5-4 and TRBJ2-1, is ETGVTQSPTHLIKTRGQQVTLRCSSQSGHNTVSWYQQALGQGPQFIFQYYREEENGRGNFPPRFSGLQFPNYSSELNVNALELDDSALYLCASSLDPGQGYNEQFFGPGTRLTVL.

This clone is a singleton in its sample. The rearrangement links TRBV9 to TRBJ2-3; 11 bases line up with TRBD2. Germline trimming cut 4 bases from V and 2 bases from J; bases unmatched to any gene: 6. The germline CDR1 and CDR2 sequences are SGDLS and YYNGEE. This CDR3 spans 16 amino acids. For the CDR3, the DNA is TGTGCCAGCAGCCCCATAGCGGGGGGGCCCACAGATACGCAGTATTTT. This gives the protein CASSPIAGGPTDTQYF.

There are a few counts of this clone. The V and J genes are TRBV7-2 and TRBJ1-5; D remains unclear. Germline V lookup: CDR1 SGHTA, CDR2 FQGNSA. The CDR3 consists of 13 residues. Deletions cut 3 bases from V and 9 bases from J, with 12 bases between. Here the CDR3 DNA reads TGTGCCAGCAGCTTTTTGGGTCCTCGGCCCCAGCATTTT. This encodes CASSFLGPRPQHF. The whole variable domain, filled in from reference TRBV7-2 and TRBJ1-5, reads GAGVSQSPSNKVTEKGKDVELRCDPISGHTALYWYRQSLGQGLEFLIYFQGNSAPDKSGLPSDRFSAERTGGSVSTLTIQRTQQEDSAVYLCASSFLGPRPQHFGDGTRLSIL.

The CDR3 sequence is CASSQDPFGTGKNQPQHF. CDR3 in DNA: TGCGCCAGCAGCCAAGACCCCTTCGGGACAGGGAAGAATCAGCCCCAGCATTTT. This rearrangement joins TRBV4-1 to TRBJ1-5, with TRBD1 matching over 9 bases. The CDR3 is 18 amino acids. Germline lookup yields CDR1 MGHRA and CDR2 YSYEKL. With V trimmed by 0 bases and J by 4 bases, 10 bases remained unmatched.

This rearrangement joins TRBV4-2 to TRBJ2-3; D is possibly TRBD1 (5 bases). Trimming removed 1 base at V and 5 bases at J, with 28 bases between. This CDR3 has 20 amino acids. Germline V gene sequence: CDR1 LGHNA, CDR2 YNFKEQ. CDR3 bases: TGTGCCAGCAGCCAAGGGGGTGCTGGCTCAGGGCCGGAAGAACAAGATACGCAGTATTTT. Protein sequence: CASSQGGAGSGPEEQDTQYF.

The chain couples TRBV7-9 to TRBJ2-6; D not resolved. V lost 5 bases and J 1 base, leaving 9 bases between the germline ends. CDR3 length: 15 residues. CDR1 and CDR2 from the germline V gene are SEHNR and FQNEAQ (reference sequence). This CDR3 is CASSPGVSGANVLTF. The CDR3, as DNA: TGTGCCAGCAGCCCAGGAGTGTCTGGGGCCAACGTCCTGACTTTC.

V gene TRBV6-6 combines with J gene TRBJ2-2; 7 positions agree with TRBD1. With V trimmed by 2 bases and J by 0 bases, 3 bases remained unmatched. Per the germline V gene, CDR1 is MNHNY and CDR2 is SVGAGI (reference sequence). This CDR3 region has 16 residues. The CDR3 sequence: CASSYRQGPNTGELFF. The CDR3 coding sequence is TGTGCCAGCAGTTACAGACAGGGCCCGAACACCGGGGAGCTGTTTTTT.

This chain links TRBV4-2 with TRBJ2-1; D perhaps matches TRBD2 (6 bases). Germline CDR1 is LGHNA and CDR2 is YNFKEQ. Trimming stripped 6 bases from V and 0 bases from J, with 9 bases between. The length of the CDR3 is 14 residues. In nucleotides, the CDR3 is TGTGCCAGCAGATCGCGGGACTCCTACAATGAGCAGTTCTTC. Translating gives CASRSRDSYNEQFF.

J is TRBJ2-1 and V is TRBV10-3, with 8 bases lining up with TRBD2. Germline CDR1 and CDR2: ENHRY and SYGVKD. The CDR3 extends over 16 amino acids. Trimming cost V 0 bases and J 1 base; bases outside gene matches: 2. The DNA for the CDR3 is TGTGCCATCAGTGAGTCGGGCGGGAGGTCCTACAATGAGCAGTTCTTC. Its protein product is CAISESGGRSYNEQFF.